These 15 T cell receptor beta chains were all obtained from the same sample, sequenced in a study of siplizumab effects on memory and regulatory T cells. Sequencing was performed with immunoSEQ multiplex PCR; in TCRdb, only in-frame clones are kept and a portion is missing. The table lists tens of thousands of clones, around 98% of them singletons. Sequencing was done on a sample of naive CD8+ T cells sorted from blood. These receptors originate from a human donor in good health.

The V and J genes are TRBV5-6 and TRBJ1-1, with D possibly matching TRBD1 (5 bases). V lost 2 bases and J lost 4, with 15 bases in between. CDR1 is SGHDT and CDR2 is YYEEEE in the germline V gene. This CDR3 region has 15 residues. DNA for the CDR3: TGTGCCAGCAGCTTTTCCGCGGCAGGGACCACTGAAGCTTTCTTT. The encoded protein is CASSFSAAGTTEAFF.

The chain joins TRBV18 to TRBJ2-7, with 9 bases matching TRBD1. Germline CDR1 KGHSH, CDR2 LQKENI. This CDR3 has 15 residues. The V segment lost 0 bases and the J segment 2 bases; nucleotides outside the gene matches: 2. This chain's CDR3 is CASSPPGTGTYEQYF. The CDR3 DNA reads TGTGCCAGCTCACCACCGGGGACAGGGACCTACGAGCAGTACTTC.

This sequence joins TRBV9 and TRBJ2-4; possibly TRBD1 or TRBD2 for D (5 bases each). In germline, CDR1 is SGDLS, CDR2 YYNGEE. CDR3 size: 14 residues. Trimming left V 4 bases short and J 5 bases short, with 13 bases between. The CDR3 DNA sequence: TGTGCCAGCAGCATAGGGGACGGTCAAAACATTCAGTACTTC. It is translated as CASSIGDGQNIQYF.

The rearrangement joins TRBV9 to TRBJ1-4, with unresolved D. V lost 4 bases and J 3 bases, leaving 13 bases between the germline ends. Germline V lookup: CDR1 SGDLS, CDR2 YYNGEE. The CDR3 runs to 15 residues. The CDR3 reads CASSPGPAANEKLFF. The CDR3 DNA reads TGTGCCAGCAGCCCCGGGCCGGCCGCTAATGAAAAACTGTTTTTT.

This clone was seen a few times. This sequence joins TRBV28 and TRBJ2-1, with TRBD1 identical over 12 bases. This CDR3 has 15 amino acids. Germline V CDR1 and CDR2: MDHEN, SYDVKM. J lost 7 bases, V lost 4 bases, and 5 bases had no gene match. CDR3 sequence reads: CASSWGQGAGNEQFF. The CDR3 coding sequence is TGTGCCAGCAGTTGGGGACAGGGGGCGGGAAATGAGCAGTTCTTC.

This chain uses TRBV7-9 with TRBJ2-1; the D is unclear. The germline CDR1 and CDR2 sequences are SEHNR and FQNEAQ (reference sequence). The CDR3 contains 12 residues. Deletions cut 4 bases from V and 8 bases from J, with 9 bases between. CDR3 loop: CASSSQSYEQFF. CDR3 sequence (DNA): TGTGCCAGCAGCTCCCAGAGTTATGAGCAGTTCTTC.

The chain joins TRBV14 to TRBJ2-3; 7 bases line up with TRBD2. Germline assignment: CDR1 SGHDN and CDR2 FVKESK. V dropped 4 bases and J dropped 4; count of bases not matched to a gene: 17. This CDR3 is built from 18 residues. DNA of the CDR3: TGTGCCAGCAGCCTCCGCGTTATTGGGGAGGGCCATGCAGATACGCAGTATTTT. Protein sequence: CASSLRVIGEGHADTQYF.

The rearrangement links TRBV30 to TRBJ2-1; 7 bases line up with TRBD1. The CDR3 sequence is 12 residues long. V was pared by 5 bases and J by 6 bases, with 4 bases of the junction left unmatched. Germline-derived CDR1 and CDR2 are GTSNPN and SVGIG (reference sequence). The CDR3 DNA sequence: TGTGCCTGGGCTCGACAGGGCAATGAGCAGTTCTTC. Amino acid sequence: CAWARQGNEQFF.

V usage is TRBV6-5 and J usage is TRBJ2-7, with D perhaps being TRBD1 or TRBD2 (5 bases each). Germline assignment: CDR1 MNHEY and CDR2 SVGAGI. Trimming stripped 0 bases from V and 7 bases from J, with 13 bases between. The CDR3 contains 14 residues. In nucleotides, the CDR3 is TGTGCCAGCAGTTACTCGGACACCGGAGGAGAGCAGTACTTC. Translated, it gives CASSYSDTGGEQYF.

V and J are TRBV27 and TRBJ2-1; D unclear. From germline, CDR1 is MNHEY and CDR2 SMNVEV (reference sequence). V was shortened by 4 bases and J by 3 bases, with 4 bases between the two germline ends. The CDR3 contains 12 residues. CDR3 protein: CASSSGYNEQFF. In DNA, the CDR3 is TGTGCCAGCAGTTCGGGCTACAATGAGCAGTTCTTC.

The V call is TRBV7-8, the J call TRBJ1-2, with D unclear. This CDR3 has 14 amino acids. Trimming removed 7 bases from V and 3 bases from J, with 15 bases in between. Per the germline V gene, CDR1 is SGHVS and CDR2 is FQNEAQ. The CDR3 protein is CASTVPYGDYGYTF. In nucleotides, the CDR3 is TGTGCCAGCACCGTCCCCTACGGAGACTATGGCTACACCTTC.

The chain carries TRBV7-9 and TRBJ1-4; D remains ambiguous. V was pared by 5 bases and J by 2 bases, with 18 bases between. CDR1 is SEHNR, CDR2 FQNEAQ, per germline (reference sequence). CDR3 length: 17 residues. The CDR3 spells CASSPVFTGLTNEKLFF. Written as DNA, the CDR3 is TGTGCCAGCAGCCCCGTTTTTACTGGACTGACTAATGAAAAACTGTTTTTT.

The genes are TRBV4-1 and TRBJ2-2; maybe TRBD2 (6 bases). The CDR3 runs 14 residues. Germline lookup yields CDR1 MGHRA and CDR2 YSYEKL. V lost 7 bases and J 0 bases, leaving 9 bases between the germline ends. The CDR3 DNA reads as TGCGCCAGCAAGGAGGGGACGAACACCGGGGAGCTGTTTTTT. Its translation: CASKEGTNTGELFF.

The CDR3 DNA is TGTGCCAGTCAGGGGGTCGACTATGGCTACACCTTC. It is translated as CASQGVDYGYTF. The genes are TRBV6-6 and TRBJ1-2; TRBD1 matches at 7 bases. Germline loops: CDR1 MNHNY, CDR2 SVGAGI (reference sequence). With V trimmed by 9 bases and J by 3 bases, 4 bases remained unmatched. The CDR3 runs to 12 residues.

The chain joins TRBV9 to TRBJ2-5; the match to TRBD1 covers 12 bases. The J call may be wrong; the DNA end is better matched by TRBJ2-7. CDR1 and CDR2 (germline): SGDLS, YYNGEE. CDR3 size: 15 residues. In DNA form, the CDR3 reads TGTGCCAGCAGCCCGGGACAGGGGGCGCCCCACGAGCAGTACTTC. The encoded protein is CASSPGQGAPHEQYF.